A selection of T cell receptor beta chains follows, all from one sample in a study of T cell responses to AZD1222 COVID-19 vaccine. The repertoire was sequenced with immunoSEQ multiplex PCR; TCRdb's copy has only in-frame clones and lacks some. The sample comprises about 100,000 clones, approximately 87% of which are singletons, and approximately 15% rests with the top ten. The sequencing used peripheral blood, collected on day 0 of AZD1222 vaccination. The receptor source for this set is an adult in good health. The CDR3 runs from the conserved cysteine through the conserved F or W. A D gene is named only where the DNA matches it firmly. The size field is filled for only some rows; it gives once, few, many or a size class.

>-|many|TRBJ1-5|TRBV3-1/TRBV3-2
TGTGCCAGCAGCCGCCGCGGGGGCAATCAGCCCCAGCATTTT
CASSRRGGNQPQHF
>-|-|TRBJ1-1|TRBV6-5
TGTGCCAGCAGTTACCCTACAGGCACTGAAGCTTTCTTT
CASSYPTGTEAFF
>TRBD1|-|TRBJ1-5|TRBV7-8
TGTGCCAGCAGCCCCTTCTTCCGGGGGGGACAGAACAATCAGCCCCAGCATTTT
CASSPFFRGGQNNQPQHF
>-|-|TRBJ1-2|TRBV7-3
TGTGCCAGCAGCTTGGACGGGTATGGCTACACCTTC
CASSLDGYGYTF
>-|-|TRBJ1-5|TRBV30
TGTGCCTGGAGTTCGAACAGCAATCAGCCCCAGCATTTT
CAWSSNSNQPQHF
>TRBD1|-|TRBJ1-1|TRBV5-1
TGCGCCAGCAGCTTGGCCACAGGGGAGACTGAAGCTTTCTTT
CASSLATGETEAFF
>-|once|TRBJ2-3|TRBV14
TGTGCCAGCAGCCACGAGAGGGGTGGGTCTGTGGATACGCAGTATTTT
CASSHERGGSVDTQYF
>-|-|TRBJ2-3|TRBV2
TGTGCCAGCAGCGGAGGGACTGGAGATACGCAGTATTTT
CASSGGTGDTQYF
>TRBD1|-|TRBJ1-1|TRBV7-9
TGTGCCAGCAGTTCCAGGGGGCTCACTGAAGCTTTCTTT
CASSSRGLTEAFF
>TRBD1|-|TRBJ1-1|TRBV18
TGTGCCAGCTCACCAACCCAGGGGACAGGGAACACTGAAGCTTTCTTT
CASSPTQGTGNTEAFF
>-|-|TRBJ1-2|TRBV19
TGTGCCAGTAGTCGAGAGACTAACTATGGCTACACCTTC
CASSRETNYGYTF
>-|-|TRBJ2-7|TRBV11-3
TGTGCCAGCAGCGGGACAACAAGAGCCTACGAGCAGTACTTC
CASSGTTRAYEQYF
>-|-|TRBJ2-7|TRBV4-1
TGCGCCAGCAGCCAATGGTCCCAGGGTAGCTCCTACGAGCAGTACTTC
CASSQWSQGSSYEQYF
>TRBD2|-|TRBJ2-3|TRBV9
TGTGCCAGCAGCGTTAGCGGGGGGGGGAGCAAAGATACGCAGTATTTT
CASSVSGGGSKDTQYF
>-|-|TRBJ2-2|TRBV9
TGTGCCAGCAGCTCATTAACCGGGGAGCTGTTTTTT
CASSSLTGELFF
>-|-|TRBJ2-2|TRBV5-1
TGCGCCAGCAGCTTGGACCCCGGGAACACCGGGGAGCTGTTTTTT
CASSLDPGNTGELFF
>TRBD1|-|TRBJ2-7|TRBV7-2
TGTGCCAGCAGCGTGGGGACGATGGCCGGGACAGGGGTAAGGAACGAGCAGTACTTC
CASSVGTMAGTGVRNEQYF
>TRBD2|-|TRBJ2-1|TRBV19
TGTGCCAGTAGTCGGGGTAGCGGGAGGGATCGTACCAATGAGCAGTTCTTC
CASSRGSGRDRTNEQFF
>-|-|TRBJ2-7|TRBV9
TGTGCCAGCAGCGTAATGCGGTCATTCGAGCAGTACTTC
CASSVMRSFEQYF
>-|-|TRBJ1-5|TRBV19
TGTGCCAGTAATTGGTCCAATCAGCCCCAGCATTTT
CASNWSNQPQHF
>-|-|TRBJ1-5|TRBV16
TGTGCCAGCAGCCAATCCCCACCTACCATTTCGAGCAATCAGCCCCAGCATTTT
CASSQSPPTISSNQPQHF
>-|-|TRBJ1-6|TRBV6-1
TGTGCCAGCAGTGAAGCTCCCGGAGGGTTGGGTTCACCCCTCCACTTT
CASSEAPGGLGSPLHF